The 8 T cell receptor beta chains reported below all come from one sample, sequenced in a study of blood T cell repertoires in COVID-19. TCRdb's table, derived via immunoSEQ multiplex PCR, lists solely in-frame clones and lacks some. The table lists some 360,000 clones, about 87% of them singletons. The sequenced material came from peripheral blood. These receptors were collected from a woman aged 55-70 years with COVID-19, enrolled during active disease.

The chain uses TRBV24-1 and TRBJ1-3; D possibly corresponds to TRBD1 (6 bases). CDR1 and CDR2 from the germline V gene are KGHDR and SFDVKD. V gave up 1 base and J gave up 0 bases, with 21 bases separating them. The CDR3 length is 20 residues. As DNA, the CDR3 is TGTGCCACCAGTGATTTTTTCGGCGGACAGCCTCTACACTCTGGAAACACCATATATTTT. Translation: CATSDFFGGQPLHSGNTIYF.

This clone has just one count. The CDR3 loop is CASSPRGSPPWAQYF. The CDR3 DNA is TGTGCCAGCAGCCCCAGGGGGAGCCCGCCGTGGGCCCAGTACTTC. The chain combines TRBV7-2 with TRBJ2-5; TRBD1 aligns across 7 bases. Germline V gene data show CDR1 as SGHTA and CDR2 as FQGNSA. The CDR3 loop spans 15 amino acids. V shed 5 bases and J 9 bases; nucleotides not matched to a gene: 15.

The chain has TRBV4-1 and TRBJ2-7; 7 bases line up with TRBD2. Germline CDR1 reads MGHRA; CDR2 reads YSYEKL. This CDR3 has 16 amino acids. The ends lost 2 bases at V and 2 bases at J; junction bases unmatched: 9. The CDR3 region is CASSQRGAGITYEQYF. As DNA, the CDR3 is TGCGCCAGCAGCCAAAGGGGAGCGGGGATTACCTACGAGCAGTACTTC.

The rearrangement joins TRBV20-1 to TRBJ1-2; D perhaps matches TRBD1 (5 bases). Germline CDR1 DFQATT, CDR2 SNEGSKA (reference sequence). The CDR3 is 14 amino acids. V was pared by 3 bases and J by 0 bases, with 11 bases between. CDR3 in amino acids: CSASKGLANYGYTF. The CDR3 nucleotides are TGCAGTGCTAGTAAGGGGTTAGCTAACTATGGCTACACCTTC.

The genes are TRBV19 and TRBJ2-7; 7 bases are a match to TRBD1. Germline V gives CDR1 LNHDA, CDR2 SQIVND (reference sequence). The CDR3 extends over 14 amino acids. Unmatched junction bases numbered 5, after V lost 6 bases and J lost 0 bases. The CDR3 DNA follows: TGTGCCAGTAGGAACTCAGGGGGCTCCTACGAGCAGTACTTC. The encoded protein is CASRNSGGSYEQYF. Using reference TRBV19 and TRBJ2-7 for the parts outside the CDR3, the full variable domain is DGGITQSPKYLFRKEGQNVTLSCEQNLNHDAMYWYRQDPGQGLRLIYYSQIVNDFQKGDIAEGYSVSREKKESFPLTVTSAQKNPTAFYLCASRNSGGSYEQYFGPGTRLTVT.

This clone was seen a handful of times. CDR3 sequence: CASRGQGIYTF. CDR3 DNA sequence: TGTGCCAGCAGAGGTCAGGGGATATACACCTTC. V usage is TRBV27 and J usage is TRBJ1-2; possible D gene TRBD1, 6 bases. V was clipped by 6 bases and J by 11 bases, with 13 bases between them. Germline-derived CDR1 and CDR2 are MNHEY and SMNVEV (reference sequence). CDR3 size: 11 residues.

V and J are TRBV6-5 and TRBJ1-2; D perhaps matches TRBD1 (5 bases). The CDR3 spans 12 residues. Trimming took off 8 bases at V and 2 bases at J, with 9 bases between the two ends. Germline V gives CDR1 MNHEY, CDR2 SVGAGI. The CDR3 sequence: CASREGNYGYTF. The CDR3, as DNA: TGTGCCAGCCGGGAGGGGAACTATGGCTACACCTTC.

The CDR3 region has the DNA TGTGCCAGCAGGTCGGGACAGGGGGCTAGTACTGAAGCTTTCTTT. Protein: CASRSGQGASTEAFF. This chain uses TRBV27 with TRBJ1-1; TRBD1 matches 12 bases. This CDR3 has 15 residues. Looked up from germline, CDR1 is MNHEY and CDR2 is SMNVEV (reference sequence). The V segment lost 6 bases and the J segment 5 bases; nucleotides outside the gene matches: 7.